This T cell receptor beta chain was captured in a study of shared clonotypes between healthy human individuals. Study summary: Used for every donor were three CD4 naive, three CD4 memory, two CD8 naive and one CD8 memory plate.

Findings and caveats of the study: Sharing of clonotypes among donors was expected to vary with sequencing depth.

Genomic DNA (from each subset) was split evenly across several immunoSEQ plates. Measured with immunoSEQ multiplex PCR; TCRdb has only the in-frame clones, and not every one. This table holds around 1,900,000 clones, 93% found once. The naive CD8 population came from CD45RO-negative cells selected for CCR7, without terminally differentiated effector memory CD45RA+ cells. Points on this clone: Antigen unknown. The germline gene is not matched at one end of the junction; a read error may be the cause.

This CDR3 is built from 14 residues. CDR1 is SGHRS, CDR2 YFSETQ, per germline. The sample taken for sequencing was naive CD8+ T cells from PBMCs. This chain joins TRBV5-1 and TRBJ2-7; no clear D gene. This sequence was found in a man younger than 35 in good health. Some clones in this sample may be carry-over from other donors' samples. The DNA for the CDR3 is TGCGCCAGCAGATTGGCGCCCAGCTCCTACGAGCAGTACTTC. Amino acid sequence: CASRLAPSSYEQYF. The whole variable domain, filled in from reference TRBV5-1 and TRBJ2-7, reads KAGVTQTPRYLIKTRGQQVTLSCSPISGHRSVSWYQQTPGQGLQFLFEYFSETQRNKGNFPGRFSGRQFSNSRSEMNVSTLELGDSALYLCASRLAPSSYEQYFGPGTRLTVT.